The 31 T cell receptor beta chains below were found in one sample sequenced in a study of blood T cell repertoires in COVID-19. TCRdb's copy holds only in-frame clones and misses some; the assay was immunoSEQ multiplex PCR. The repertoire holds roughly 190,000 clones, with about 88% as singletons. Sequencing was performed on PBMCs or T cells enriched from blood (not recorded which). The receptors were gathered from a woman between 18 and 30 years old who had recovered from COVID-19.

The chain couples TRBV18 to TRBJ1-2, with D unresolved. The CDR3 runs 14 residues. The germline V gene encodes CDR1 KGHSH and CDR2 LQKENI. Trimming left V 6 bases short and J 1 base short, with 12 bases between. This CDR3 is CASSDSSLNYGYTF. CDR3 in DNA: TGTGCCAGCTCGGACTCGAGTCTTAACTATGGCTACACCTTC.

The chain combines TRBV2 with TRBJ2-1, with D possibly TRBD2 on 5 matching bases. The CDR3 covers 12 residues. Germline CDR1 reads SNHLY; CDR2 reads FYNNEI. V was trimmed by 6 bases and J by 12 bases, leaving 15 bases between them. CDR3 residues: CASREASGRQFF. CDR3 sequence (DNA): TGTGCCAGCAGGGAGGCCAGCGGTAGGCAGTTCTTC.

The J gene is TRBJ2-7, the V gene TRBV7-8; 13 bases line up with TRBD2. The trim removed 3 bases at V and 5 bases at J, leaving 13 bases unmatched. Germline values: CDR1 SGHVS, CDR2 FQNEAQ. There are 18 residues in the CDR3. In DNA, the CDR3 is TGTGCCAGCAGCTTCCACCTGAGGACTAGCGGGAGTGTCAACGAGCAGTACTTC. This translates into CASSFHLRTSGSVNEQYF.

CDR3: CASSVGGQRNYGYTF. CDR3 coding DNA: TGTGCCAGCAGCGTAGGGGGACAGAGAAACTATGGCTACACCTTC. V is TRBV9 and J is TRBJ1-2, with TRBD1 matching over 7 bases. J lost 2 bases, V lost 0 bases, and 4 bases had no gene match. Looked up from germline, CDR1 is SGDLS and CDR2 is YYNGEE. The CDR3 is 15 residues long.

The V and J genes are TRBV27 and TRBJ2-3, with TRBD2 as a possible D gene (5 bases). Per germline, CDR1 MNHEY and CDR2 SMNVEV (reference sequence). The CDR3 loop spans 16 amino acids. With 2 bases removed from V and 4 bases from J, the gap between germline ends came to 16 bases. CDR3: CASSLNVGVVPDTQYF. In DNA, the CDR3 is TGTGCCAGCAGTTTAAACGTGGGAGTTGTACCAGATACGCAGTATTTT.

The chain joins TRBV7-8 to TRBJ2-5, with a possible D match to TRBD2 (8 bases). This CDR3 is 14 amino acids long. Trimming removed 10 bases at V and 4 bases at J, with 19 bases between. CDR1 and CDR2 from the germline V gene are SGHVS and FQNEAQ. The DNA of the CDR3 is TGTGCCACCCTCCGGGAGGGGGCGGGAGAGACCCAGTACTTC. Protein product: CATLREGAGETQYF.

This sequence joins TRBV28 and TRBJ2-7, with 7 bases that match TRBD1. V trimming: 2 bases; J trimming: 0 bases; junction bases outside the gene matches: 4. The CDR3 length is 15 residues. Germline V lookup: CDR1 MDHEN, CDR2 SYDVKM. The CDR3 DNA reads TGTGCCAGCAGTTTACAGGGGGTTCTCTCCTACGAGCAGTACTTC. Residues: CASSLQGVLSYEQYF.

This rearrangement joins TRBV9 to TRBJ2-2; TRBD2 agrees at 8 bases. Germline values: CDR1 SGDLS, CDR2 YYNGEE. Trimming removed 3 bases from V and 2 bases from J; junction bases left unmatched: 6. The CDR3 sequence is 16 residues long. For the CDR3, the DNA is TGTGCCAGCAGCGGCGAGCGGGAGTATAACACCGGGGAGCTGTTTTTT. Residues: CASSGEREYNTGELFF.

The rearrangement links TRBV3-1 (or the pseudogene TRBV3-2) to TRBJ2-7; D is undetermined. Germline CDR1 reads LGHDT; CDR2 reads YNNKEL (reference sequence). This CDR3 region has 13 residues. Trimming shortened V by 1 base and J by 3 bases, and 7 bases separated the two germline ends. In nucleotides, the CDR3 is TGTGCCAGCAGCCAAGGGCAACACTACGAGCAGTACTTC. It codes for CASSQGQHYEQYF.

This clone appeared many times. The J gene is TRBJ2-2, the V gene TRBV7-3; D might be TRBD2 (6 bases). The CDR3 contains 14 residues. V was clipped by 8 bases and J by 4 bases, with 14 bases between them. In germline, CDR1 is SGHTA, CDR2 FQGTGA. The CDR3 loop reads CASQTGARTGELFF. In nucleotides, the CDR3 is TGTGCCAGCCAAACGGGAGCACGCACCGGGGAGCTGTTTTTT.

The rearrangement joins TRBV14 to TRBJ2-1; weak D call: TRBD2 (5 bases). From germline, CDR1 is SGHDN and CDR2 FVKESK. The V end was cut by 4 bases, the J end by 4 bases, with 8 bases between. The CDR3 extends over 13 amino acids. This CDR3 reads CASSPGVYNEQFF. As DNA, the CDR3 is TGTGCCAGCAGCCCCGGGGTGTACAATGAGCAGTTCTTC.

The chain recombines TRBV7-9 with TRBJ2-5, with 7 bases fitting TRBD1. The CDR3 loop spans 14 amino acids. The germline gives CDR1 SEHNR, CDR2 FQNEAQ (reference sequence). Germline trimming cut 0 bases from V and 9 bases from J; bases unmatched to any gene: 7. CDR3 DNA: TGTGCCAGCAGCTTAGCGGGACAGCCAAAGGCCCAGTACTTC. Residues: CASSLAGQPKAQYF.

J is TRBJ2-5 and V is TRBV29-1, with 9 bases fitting TRBD2. This CDR3 comprises 14 residues. J gave up 1 base and V 7 bases, and 7 bases lay outside the gene matches. Germline CDR1 is SQVTM and CDR2 is ANQGSEA. The CDR3 spells CSGGFSGGQETQYF. For the CDR3, the DNA is TGCAGCGGCGGGTTTAGCGGGGGCCAAGAGACCCAGTACTTC.

The CDR3 DNA is TGTGCCAGCAGTTTCGAGGGTCCTGGATTTCTACCCTACGAGCAGTACTTC. Encoded protein: CASSFEGPGFLPYEQYF. The chain links TRBV28 to TRBJ2-7; D perhaps matches TRBD2 (5 bases). Germline V CDR1 and CDR2: MDHEN, SYDVKM. The CDR3 totals 17 residues. V was shortened by 3 bases and J by 2 bases, with 20 bases between the two germline ends.

The count of this clone is one. V usage is TRBV7-2 and J usage is TRBJ2-5; D gene unclear. The germline V gene has CDR1 SGHTA and CDR2 FQGNSA. Trimming pared 3 bases from V and 0 bases from J, leaving 14 bases between. There are 16 residues in the CDR3. For the CDR3, the DNA is TGTGCCAGCAGCTTCGGTCAGCGCTGGTACCAAGAGACCCAGTACTTC. It codes for CASSFGQRWYQETQYF.

The chain is built from TRBV5-8 and TRBJ1-2; TRBD1 agrees at 8 bases. Germline CDR1 reads SGHTS; CDR2 reads YDEGEE. V trimming: 4 bases; J trimming: 6 bases; junction bases outside the gene matches: 8. CDR3 length: 14 residues. CDR3 amino acids: CASSRVVTGDGYTF. The CDR3 nucleotides are TGTGCCAGCAGCCGCGTAGTGACAGGGGATGGCTACACCTTC.

The V gene is TRBV6-5, the J gene TRBJ2-2; tentative D call: TRBD2 (5 bases). From germline, CDR1 is MNHEY and CDR2 SVGAGI. V lost 7 bases and J lost 6, with 12 bases in between. CDR3 size: 13 residues. The CDR3 spells CASTRTGPGELFF. CDR3 DNA: TGTGCCAGCACCCGGACTGGGCCCGGGGAGCTGTTTTTT.

This clone was seen a single time. One end of the junction fails to match germline, which may point to a read error. The chain's CDR3 is CASSLRLAGESETQYF. The CDR3 DNA reads TGTGCTAGCAGCTTGAGACTAGCGGGAGAATCAGAGACCCAGTACTTC. The J gene is TRBJ2-5, the V gene TRBV7-7, with TRBD2 identical over 12 bases. In germline, CDR1 is SSHAT, CDR2 FNYEAQ (reference sequence). The length of the CDR3 is 16 residues.

This chain connects TRBV3-1 (or the pseudogene TRBV3-2) to TRBJ2-7, with 9 bases that match TRBD2. The CDR3 runs 16 residues. V lost 3 bases, J lost 4 bases, and 10 bases stayed unmatched. CDR1 is LGHDT and CDR2 is YNNKEL in the germline V gene (reference sequence). For the CDR3, the DNA is TGTGCCAGCAGCCAGACGGGAAGCGGGAGGAGTTACGAGCAGTACTTC. This encodes CASSQTGSGRSYEQYF.

The V call is TRBV5-4, the J call TRBJ1-3; D possibly corresponds to TRBD1 (6 bases). V was clipped by 2 bases and J by 2 bases, with 11 bases between them. Germline V CDR1 and CDR2: SGHNT, YYREEE (reference sequence). CDR3 size: 15 residues. This chain's CDR3 is CASSFRGRPGNTIYF. CDR3 nucleotide sequence: TGTGCCAGCAGCTTCAGGGGAAGGCCTGGAAACACCATATATTTT.

The rearrangement links TRBV3-1 (or the pseudogene TRBV3-2) to TRBJ2-7; 8 nucleotides align to TRBD2. Looked up from germline, CDR1 is LGHDT and CDR2 is YNNKEL (reference sequence). CDR3 length: 15 amino acids. V gave up 3 bases and J gave up 2 bases; unmatched junction bases: 6. This CDR3 is CASSQDATSAYEQYF. The CDR3 DNA sequence: TGTGCCAGCAGCCAGGACGCGACTAGCGCCTACGAGCAGTACTTC.

The chain has TRBV18 and TRBJ2-3, with 12 bases identical to TRBD2. The CDR3 loop spans 16 amino acids. V shed 4 bases and J 3 bases; nucleotides not matched to a gene: 5. Germline V lookup: CDR1 KGHSH, CDR2 LQKENI. The chain's CDR3 is CASSLRLAGETDTQYF. CDR3 nucleotide sequence: TGTGCCAGCTCACTCCGACTAGCGGGAGAGACAGATACGCAGTATTTT.

This clone was detected once. The rearrangement links TRBV28 to TRBJ2-7; 12 bases align to TRBD2. V lost 7 bases and J lost 5; bases outside the gene matches: 9. The CDR3 totals 15 residues. Germline V gene sequence: CDR1 MDHEN, CDR2 SYDVKM. CDR3 nucleotide sequence: TGTGCCAGCAACGAACGACTAGCGGGAGCCCACGAGCAGTACTTC. Its translation is CASNERLAGAHEQYF. The full variable domain, completed using reference TRBV28 and TRBJ2-7, is DVKVTQSSRYLVKRTGEKVFLECVQDMDHENMFWYRQDPGLGLRLIYFSYDVKMKEKGDIPEGYSVSREKKERFSLILESASTNQTSMYLCASNERLAGAHEQYFGPGTRLTVT.

This clone occurred a few times. The J gene is TRBJ2-7, the V gene TRBV2; 8 bases line up with TRBD2. This CDR3 region has 12 residues. Germline values: CDR1 SNHLY, CDR2 FYNNEI. V trimming: 7 bases; J trimming: 5 bases; junction bases outside the gene matches: 4. Here the CDR3 DNA reads TGTGCCAGCAAATCGCGGGGGGACGAGCAGTACTTC. This translates into CASKSRGDEQYF.

V usage is TRBV7-9 and J usage is TRBJ2-3; 7 positions match TRBD1. The trim removed 4 bases at V and 2 bases at J, leaving 3 bases unmatched. Per the germline V gene, CDR1 is SEHNR and CDR2 is FQNEAQ (reference sequence). The CDR3 sequence is 14 residues long. The CDR3 region has the DNA TGTGCCAGCAGCTCGACAGGGAACACAGATACGCAGTATTTT. Translating gives CASSSTGNTDTQYF.

The V and J genes are TRBV15 and TRBJ2-2; perhaps TRBD2 as D (6 bases). The germline V gene encodes CDR1 LNHNV and CDR2 YYDKDF (reference sequence). This CDR3 has 13 residues. Trimming shortened V by 5 bases and J by 5 bases, and 9 bases separated the two germline ends. Here the CDR3 reads CATSGLRTGELFF. CDR3 DNA: TGTGCCACCAGCGGACTACGAACCGGGGAGCTGTTTTTT.

The J gene is TRBJ2-7, the V gene TRBV7-6; TRBD1 matches 9 bases. This CDR3 contains 15 residues. Germline loops: CDR1 SGHVS, CDR2 FNYEAQ. V dropped 1 base and J dropped 6; count of bases not matched to a gene: 7. CDR3 DNA sequence: TGTGCCAGCAGCTTAGGGCCGGGACAGGGTTCCGAGCAGTACTTC. Translation gives CASSLGPGQGSEQYF. Together with reference TRBV7-6 and TRBJ2-7, the CDR3 gives the full variable domain: GAGVSQSPRYKVTKRGQDVALRCDPISGHVSLYWYRQALGQGPEFLTYFNYEAQQDKSGLPNDRFSAERPEGSISTLTIQRTEQRDSAMYRCASSLGPGQGSEQYFGPGTRLTVT.

CDR3 sequence reads: CASSQLANTDTQYF. The CDR3 bases are TGCGCCAGCAGCCAGCTAGCGAACACAGATACGCAGTATTTT. The chain employs TRBV4-1 and TRBJ2-3; perhaps TRBD2 as D (6 bases). The V end was cut by 3 bases, the J end by 2 bases, with 9 bases between. This CDR3 has 14 residues. Germline CDR1 and CDR2: MGHRA and YSYEKL.

This clone was found once. V is TRBV30 and J is TRBJ1-3; tentative D call: TRBD1 (6 bases). Trimming pared 0 bases from V and 0 bases from J, leaving 12 bases between. CDR1 and CDR2 from the germline V gene are GTSNPN and SVGIG (reference sequence). This CDR3 region has 16 residues. This chain's CDR3 is CAWSVGSGASGNTIYF. DNA for the CDR3: TGTGCCTGGAGTGTAGGCTCAGGGGCCTCTGGAAACACCATATATTTT.

This clone appeared a single time. The chain links TRBV7-3 to TRBJ2-3, with a tentative D call TRBD1 (6 bases). Germline loops: CDR1 SGHTA, CDR2 FQGTGA. Trimming took 8 bases from V and 0 from J, leaving 15 bases between them. CDR3 length: 15 residues. CDR3: CASGWGPSSTDTQYF. The CDR3, as DNA: TGTGCCAGCGGTTGGGGGCCCAGTAGCACAGATACGCAGTATTTT. Full variable domain (rest looked up from reference TRBV7-3 and TRBJ2-3): GAGVSQTPSNKVTEKGKYVELRCDPISGHTALYWYRQSLGQGPEFLIYFQGTGAADDSGLPNDRFFAVRPEGSVSTLKIQRTERGDSAVYLCASGWGPSSTDTQYFGPGTRLTVL.

The chain joins TRBV5-4 to TRBJ2-5, with 10 bases identical to TRBD2. The CDR3 loop spans 16 amino acids. V was clipped by 3 bases and J by 2 bases; unmatched bases: 7. Germline V gives CDR1 SGHNT, CDR2 YYREEE (reference sequence). CDR3 bases: TGTGCCAGCAGCTCGCTTCGGACTAGCGGTCAAGAGACCCAGTACTTC. Translating gives CASSSLRTSGQETQYF.